The T cell receptor (beta chain) under discussion was sequenced for a study of monozygotic twins with inflammatory bowel disease. The germline V gene encodes CDR1 MNHEY and CDR2 SVGAGI. CDR3 length equals 15 residues. TCRdb re-called the 5' RACE reads and shows each CDR3 protein once, DNA omitted. Its table records more than 300,000 distinct CDR3 sequences. The source of this sequence is a human donor with ulcerative colitis or Crohn's disease, or a healthy co-twin of an affected twin (not recorded which). This chain joins TRBV6-5 and TRBJ1-1. Sequenced: blood. The CDR3 region is CASSYSIGRDTEAFF.